This T cell receptor beta chain was retrieved from a study of blood T cell repertoires in COVID-19 (dated by TCRdb to 2019 to 2021). Describing the broader study: Samples covering the acute and convalescent phases of COVID-19 were provided by collaborators in the United States, Italy and Spain. The repertoires were made available in a free public database intended to serve as a resource for research on the immune response to SARS-CoV-2. The dataset comprised deeply sampled blood TCRbeta repertoires from subjects exposed to, actively infected with, or recovered from COVID-19. The prospective study material was composed of cDNA or gDNA derived from T cells, B-cell-depleted T cells, or PBMCs. Samples came from the ongoing ImmuneRACE study (first 160 participants) plus 1,254 subjects from 6 global collaborators. A de-identified subject ID, COVID-19 status, age in years and sex were almost always included in the sample metadata. Where available, HLA class I and class II types were obtained from metadata supplied by the sample provider rather than from assay-based typing. Overall results and qualifications from the work: Clinical and demographic metadata were provided uncurated, with the amount varying by source and participant.

TCRbeta CDR3 regions were amplified from genomic DNA by means of the immunoSEQ Assay, a bias-controlled multiplex PCR. The authors processed their data as follows. The number of nucleated cells in each sample was estimated from the amplification of reference gene primers within the assay. To quantify the absolute abundance of each unique TCRbeta CDR3 rearrangement, sequence reads were collapsed and filtered. Productive Simpson clonality was computed per sample as the square root of Simpson's diversity index over productive rearrangements. Entries here come from immuneACCESS through TCRdb and include only in-frame sequences with V and J called. Some clones fail to appear in such tables; in the studies checked, an unresolved V gene covers under half of the shortfall, and the cause of the remainder is unknown. V and J calls and clone size are copied from that table; D and trimming were computed from the DNA. This sample lists approximately 270,000 clones; approximately 83% were detected once. The ten largest clones take up about 10% of the sample.

For CDR1 and CDR2, the germline V gene (reference sequence) lists SGHNT and YYREEE. Inclusive of the bounding cysteine and phenylalanine, the CDR3 is 14 residues long. The CDR3 DNA has 42 bases and is translated from base 1. V and J are trimmed by 5 bases and 5 bases, and the gene matches miss 8 bases of the junction. On this clone: Its antigen is unknown. Base qualities are not at hand, and no much larger clone is one base apart.

Each collaborating institution followed its own protocols to collect whole blood in K2EDTA tubes. For TCRbeta analysis, collaborators shipped samples in one of three forms: frozen whole blood, isolated PBMCs, or DNA extracted from either of those sample types. Sequencing was carried out using peripheral blood. This receptor was identified in a man older than 75 with acute or convalescent COVID-19. The chain links TRBV5-4 with TRBJ1-1; a stretch of 8 junction bases matches TRBD1. The nucleotide sequence reads TGTGCCAGCAGTCCCGACAGGGGAAATACTGAAGCTTTCTTT. It specifies CASSPDRGNTEAFF. The variable domain in full, with residues beyond the CDR3 obtained from the reference TRBV5-4 and TRBJ1-1 genes, is ETGVTQSPTHLIKTRGQQVTLRCSSQSGHNTVSWYQQALGQGPQFIFQYYREEENGRGNFPPRFSGLQFPNYSSELNVNALELDDSALYLCASSPDRGNTEAFFGQGTRLTVV.